The 20 T cell receptor beta chains below all came from one sample that was sequenced in a study of shared clonotypes between healthy human individuals. Repertoires were generated with immunoSEQ multiplex PCR, while TCRdb's copy carries only in-frame clones and drops some. The sample lists over 700,000 clones; 55% to 75% were seen once. Sequenced: memory CD4+ T cells sorted from blood. Subset given: CD45RA-negative fraction. The receptors come from a woman aged 25 to 39 in good health.

The sample holds one count of this clone. The chain combines TRBV28 with TRBJ2-7; TRBD1 agrees at 10 bases. Germline CDR1 and CDR2: MDHEN and SYDVKM. The trim removed 8 bases at V and 3 bases at J, leaving 4 bases unmatched. The CDR3 spans 13 residues. The CDR3 loop reads CASFGQGDYEQYF. The CDR3 DNA reads as TGTGCCAGCTTTGGACAGGGGGACTACGAGCAGTACTTC.

CDR3 protein: CASSLTSGSDTQYF. The CDR3 bases are TGTGCCAGCAGCTTGACTAGCGGTTCAGATACGCAGTATTTT. The rearrangement joins TRBV5-4 to TRBJ2-3; 8 nucleotides line up with TRBD2. Per germline, CDR1 SGHNT and CDR2 YYREEE (reference sequence). The junction had 2 bases not matched to a gene; V was cut back by 1 base and J by 4 bases. The CDR3 has 14 amino acids.

The chain has TRBV7-6 and TRBJ2-5; D possibly corresponds to TRBD2 (5 bases). The CDR3 sequence is 16 residues long. Trimming took off 5 bases at V and 1 base at J, with 17 bases between the two ends. The V gene's germline CDR1 is SGHVS and CDR2 FNYEAQ. In DNA, the CDR3 is TGTGCCAGCAGCGCCGCCAGCGGTAGAAGCCAAGAGACCCAGTACTTC. It yields the protein CASSAASGRSQETQYF.

This CDR3 is CASSQEKREGTHEQYF. The DNA of the CDR3 is TGCGCCAGCAGCCAAGAAAAGCGGGAGGGTACGCACGAGCAGTACTTC. The chain uses TRBV4-1 and TRBJ2-7; 10 bases line up with TRBD2. V shed 0 bases and J 5 bases; nucleotides not matched to a gene: 7. The CDR3 sequence is 16 residues long. Per the germline V gene, CDR1 is MGHRA and CDR2 is YSYEKL.

The CDR3 loop is CSFARGWGTDTQYF. DNA for the CDR3: TGCAGCTTCGCCCGCGGATGGGGGACAGATACGCAGTATTTT. The chain carries TRBV29-1 and TRBJ2-3; D might be TRBD1 or TRBD2, each matching 5 bases. Trimming removed 8 bases from V and 3 bases from J, with 18 bases in between. The CDR3 is 14 residues long. Germline V gives CDR1 SQVTM, CDR2 ANQGSEA.

The chain employs TRBV7-9 and TRBJ1-1, with unresolved D. CDR1 and CDR2 (germline): SEHNR, FQNEAQ (reference sequence). This CDR3 has 15 residues. Trimming cost V 0 bases and J 6 bases, with 14 bases left between them. For the CDR3, the DNA is TGTGCCAGCAGCTTAGCTGCCGGGGTGGGTGCTGAAGCTTTCTTT. It yields the protein CASSLAAGVGAEAFF.

V is TRBV6-6 and J is TRBJ2-5; D not resolved. V was pared by 7 bases and J by 3 bases, with 9 bases between. CDR3 size: 12 residues. Germline CDR1 and CDR2: MNHNY and SVGAGI (reference sequence). The CDR3 bases are TGTGCCAGCACCGGACGGAAAGAGACCCAGTACTTC. The encoded protein is CASTGRKETQYF.

This clone was counted between two and nine times. The V call is TRBV9, the J call TRBJ1-2; D perhaps matches TRBD1 (6 bases). Looked up from germline, CDR1 is SGDLS and CDR2 is YYNGEE. The length of the CDR3 is 14 residues. Between the trimmed V and J ends, which lost 3 bases and 2 bases, there was a span of 11 bases. For the CDR3, the DNA is TGTGCCAGCAGCGATGGGGGGCGGAACTATGGCTACACCTTC. Translated: CASSDGGRNYGYTF. The whole variable domain, remainder taken from reference TRBV9 and TRBJ1-2, is DSGVTQTPKHLITATGQRVTLRCSPRSGDLSVYWYQQSLDQGLQFLIQYYNGEERAKGNILERFSAQQFPDLHSELNLSSLELGDSALYFCASSDGGRNYGYTFGSGTRLTVV.

V and J are TRBV28 and TRBJ2-5; 11 bases match TRBD2. J was trimmed by 5 bases and V by 6 bases; bases with no gene match: 14. The CDR3 extends over 17 amino acids. From germline, CDR1 is MDHEN and CDR2 SYDVKM. The CDR3, as DNA: TGTGCCAGCAGCTCGACTAGCGGGAAGACGAGTTGGGAGACCCAGTACTTC. Translating it yields CASSSTSGKTSWETQYF.

This clone was recorded once. The chain links TRBV27 to TRBJ1-1; 10 bases are a match to TRBD1. The CDR3 length is 13 residues. Germline assignment: CDR1 MNHEY and CDR2 SMNVEV (reference sequence). With 5 bases clipped from V and 8 bases from J, the junction kept 5 bases outside the gene matches. The DNA of the CDR3 is TGTGCCAGCAGTCTGAGGACAGGGGGAGAAGCTTTCTTT. It codes for CASSLRTGGEAFF.

V usage is TRBV10-3 and J usage is TRBJ2-1; a possible D gene is TRBD2 (5 bases). Trimming took off 4 bases at V and 4 bases at J, with 8 bases between the two ends. CDR3 length: 13 residues. The germline gives CDR1 ENHRY, CDR2 SYGVKD. Written as DNA, the CDR3 is TGTGCCATCAGTGGTAGGACTTACAATGAGCAGTTCTTC. Amino acid sequence: CAISGRTYNEQFF.

This clone came up once. The V gene is TRBV7-6, the J gene TRBJ2-5; D is perhaps TRBD2 (6 bases). The DNA end favors TRBJ2-7, so the J call may be wrong. This CDR3 is built from 15 residues. From germline, CDR1 is SGHVS and CDR2 FNYEAQ. The CDR3 loop reads CASSGGLGSSYEQYF. The CDR3 DNA follows: TGTGCCAGCAGCGGAGGGCTGGGGAGCTCCTACGAGCAGTACTTC.

The rearrangement uses TRBV20-1 and TRBJ1-2; D may be TRBD1 (6 bases). Germline lookup yields CDR1 DFQATT and CDR2 SNEGSKA (reference sequence). The CDR3 has 11 residues. V was cut by 6 bases and J by 3 bases, with 8 bases left in between. CDR3 in DNA: TGCAGTGCAACAGGGTACTATGGCTACACCTTC. This codes for CSATGYYGYTF.

The chain combines TRBV11-2 with TRBJ2-2; a weak D match, TRBD2 (7 bases). Looked up from germline, CDR1 is SGHAT and CDR2 is FQNNGV. V was clipped by 2 bases and J by 7 bases, with 17 bases between them. This CDR3 is built from 16 residues. The CDR3 coding sequence is TGTGCCAGCAGCTTATCGGGGGGCATTCATAGCGGGGAGCTGTTTTTT. Its translation: CASSLSGGIHSGELFF.

J is TRBJ2-1 and V is TRBV19, with TRBD1 identical over 10 bases. V was pared by 5 bases and J by 6 bases, with 4 bases of the junction left unmatched. CDR3 length: 14 amino acids. Germline V lookup: CDR1 LNHDA, CDR2 SQIVND (reference sequence). The CDR3 DNA is TGTGCCAGTAGTCCGGGACAGGGGTTCAATGAGCAGTTCTTC. This encodes CASSPGQGFNEQFF.

This chain connects TRBV28 to TRBJ1-3; D call uncertain. From germline, CDR1 is MDHEN and CDR2 SYDVKM. The CDR3 contains 15 residues. The V gene lost 6 bases and the J gene lost 4 bases, with 16 bases spanning the gap. Here the CDR3 reads CASRTRASSGNTIYF. DNA of the CDR3: TGTGCCAGCAGGACCCGGGCCTCTTCCGGAAACACCATATATTTT.

This chain joins TRBV5-4 and TRBJ2-2, with 10 positions matching TRBD2. Germline lookup yields CDR1 SGHNT and CDR2 YYREEE (reference sequence). With V trimmed by 4 bases and J by 5 bases, 5 bases remained unmatched. This CDR3 spans 15 amino acids. The CDR3 region has the DNA TGTGCCAGCAGCCCCGGACTAGCGGAGACCGGGGAGCTGTTTTTT. Translating it yields CASSPGLAETGELFF.

This clone has more than one count but fewer than ten. The sample contains more than one DNA sequence encoding this CDR3. The rearrangement joins TRBV5-1 to TRBJ2-1, with no clear D. Trimming took off 0 bases at V and 0 bases at J, with 7 bases between the two ends. The CDR3 consists of 15 residues. In germline, CDR1 is SGHRS, CDR2 YFSETQ. CDR3 nucleotides: TGCGCCAGCAGCTTGGATATTAGCTCCTACAATGAGCAGTTCTTC. Its translation: CASSLDISSYNEQFF. Full variable domain (rest looked up from reference TRBV5-1 and TRBJ2-1): KAGVTQTPRYLIKTRGQQVTLSCSPISGHRSVSWYQQTPGQGLQFLFEYFSETQRNKGNFPGRFSGRQFSNSRSEMNVSTLELGDSALYLCASSLDISSYNEQFFGPGTRLTVL.

For this clone: This sample also contains other DNA sequences that code for the same CDR3. The chain is built from TRBV7-2 and TRBJ2-3; perhaps TRBD2 as D (5 bases). The CDR3 loop spans 14 amino acids. The V gene lost 0 bases and the J gene lost 1 base, with 5 bases spanning the gap. From germline, CDR1 is SGHTA and CDR2 FQGNSA. The CDR3 spells CASSLAGGTDTQYF. In nucleotides, the CDR3 is TGTGCCAGCAGCTTAGCGGGAGGCACAGATACGCAGTATTTT.

This chain connects TRBV2 to TRBJ2-1; TRBD1 aligns across 8 bases. Germline V gene data show CDR1 as SNHLY and CDR2 as FYNNEI. This CDR3 spans 14 amino acids. Losses at the gene ends were 7 bases for V and 10 bases for J; bases not matched to a gene: 12. The CDR3 DNA reads as TGTGCCAGCAAAGAACAGGGGGGATTAAGAGAGCAGTTCTTC. Protein product: CASKEQGGLREQFF. Drawing the rest from reference TRBV2 and TRBJ2-1, the complete variable domain is EPEVTQTPSHQVTQMGQEVILRCVPISNHLYFYWYRQILGQKVEFLVSFYNNEISEKSEIFDDQFSVERPDGSNFTLKIRSTKLEDSAMYFCASKEQGGLREQFFGPGTRLTVL.